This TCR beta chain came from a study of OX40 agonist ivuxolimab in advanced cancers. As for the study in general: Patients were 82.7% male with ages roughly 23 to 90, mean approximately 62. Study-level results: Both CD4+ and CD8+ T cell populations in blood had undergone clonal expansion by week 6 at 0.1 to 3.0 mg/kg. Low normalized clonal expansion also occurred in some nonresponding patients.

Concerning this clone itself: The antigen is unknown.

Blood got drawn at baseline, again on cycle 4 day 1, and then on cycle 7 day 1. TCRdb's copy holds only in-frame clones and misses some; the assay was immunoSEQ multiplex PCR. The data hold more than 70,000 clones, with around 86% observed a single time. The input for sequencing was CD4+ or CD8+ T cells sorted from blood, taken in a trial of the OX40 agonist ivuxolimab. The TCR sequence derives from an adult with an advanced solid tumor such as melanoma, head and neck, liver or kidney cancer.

The CDR3 loop reads CASSSTGAGRYEQYF. The CDR3 bases are TGTGCCAGCAGTTCCACGGGGGCAGGTCGCTACGAGCAGTACTTC. The rearrangement links TRBV6-6 to TRBJ2-7; D tentatively reads TRBD1 or TRBD2 (6 bases each). Germline assignment: CDR1 MNHNY and CDR2 SVGAGI (reference sequence). The CDR3 spans 15 residues. Trimming shortened V by 4 bases and J by 3 bases, and 16 bases separated the two germline ends.